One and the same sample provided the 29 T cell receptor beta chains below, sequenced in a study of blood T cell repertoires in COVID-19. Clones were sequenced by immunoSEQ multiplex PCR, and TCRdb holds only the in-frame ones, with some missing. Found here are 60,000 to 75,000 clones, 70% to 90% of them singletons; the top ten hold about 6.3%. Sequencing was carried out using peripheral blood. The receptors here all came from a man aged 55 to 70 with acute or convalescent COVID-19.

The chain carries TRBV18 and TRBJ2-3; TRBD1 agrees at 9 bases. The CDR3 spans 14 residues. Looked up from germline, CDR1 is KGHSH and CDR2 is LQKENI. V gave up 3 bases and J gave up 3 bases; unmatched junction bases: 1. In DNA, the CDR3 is TGTGCCAGCTCACCCGGGACAGGGACAGATACGCAGTATTTT. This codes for CASSPGTGTDTQYF.

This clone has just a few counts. The CDR3 DNA reads as TGTGCCAGTAGTAAAACGCGTTTCGGGGATCAGCCCCAGCATTTT. Encoded protein: CASSKTRFGDQPQHF. The rearrangement joins TRBV19 to TRBJ1-5, with unresolved D. CDR1 LNHDA and CDR2 SQIVND come from the germline V gene (reference sequence). The CDR3 extends over 15 amino acids. V dropped 4 bases and J dropped 5 bases, with 15 bases sitting between them.

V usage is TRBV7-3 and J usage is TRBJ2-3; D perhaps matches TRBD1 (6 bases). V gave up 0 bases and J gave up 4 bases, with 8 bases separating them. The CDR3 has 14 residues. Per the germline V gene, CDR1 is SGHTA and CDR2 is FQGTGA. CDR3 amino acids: CASSLTGAPDTQYF. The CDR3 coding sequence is TGTGCCAGCAGCTTAACGGGGGCCCCAGATACGCAGTATTTT.

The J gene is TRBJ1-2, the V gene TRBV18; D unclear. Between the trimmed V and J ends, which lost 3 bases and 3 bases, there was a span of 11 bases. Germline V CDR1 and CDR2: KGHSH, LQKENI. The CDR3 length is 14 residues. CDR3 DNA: TGTGCCAGCTCACCCCCGGACTCTCACTATGGCTACACCTTC. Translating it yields CASSPPDSHYGYTF.

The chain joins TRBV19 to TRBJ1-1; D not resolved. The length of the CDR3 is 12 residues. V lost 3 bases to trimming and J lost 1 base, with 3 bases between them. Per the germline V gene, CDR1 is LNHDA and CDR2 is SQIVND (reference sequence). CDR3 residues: CASSIKNTEAFF. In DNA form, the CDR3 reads TGTGCCAGTAGTATCAAGAACACTGAAGCTTTCTTT.

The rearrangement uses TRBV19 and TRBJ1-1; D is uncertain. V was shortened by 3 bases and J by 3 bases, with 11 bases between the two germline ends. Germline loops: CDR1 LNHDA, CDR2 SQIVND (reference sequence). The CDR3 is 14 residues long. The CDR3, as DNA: TGTGCCAGTAGTATTTCCGGGGTATACACTGAAGCTTTCTTT. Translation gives CASSISGVYTEAFF.

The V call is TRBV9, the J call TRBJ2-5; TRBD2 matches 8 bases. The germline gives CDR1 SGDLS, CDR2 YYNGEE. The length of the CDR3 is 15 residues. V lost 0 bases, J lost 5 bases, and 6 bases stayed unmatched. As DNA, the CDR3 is TGTGCCAGCAGCGTAGGGACGGGGGGGCTCGAGACCCAGTACTTC. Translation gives CASSVGTGGLETQYF.

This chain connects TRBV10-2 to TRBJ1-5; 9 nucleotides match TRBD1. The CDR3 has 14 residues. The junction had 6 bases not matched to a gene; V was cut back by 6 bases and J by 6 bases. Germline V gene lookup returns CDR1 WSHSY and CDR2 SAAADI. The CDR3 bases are TGCGCCAGCAGGCCGGGACAGGGCAGTCAGCCCCAGCATTTT. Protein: CASRPGQGSQPQHF.

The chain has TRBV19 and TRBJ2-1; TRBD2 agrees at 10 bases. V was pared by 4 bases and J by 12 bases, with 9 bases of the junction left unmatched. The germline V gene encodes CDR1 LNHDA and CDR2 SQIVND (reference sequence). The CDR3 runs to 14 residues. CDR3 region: CASSKISSGGRQFF. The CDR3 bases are TGTGCCAGTAGTAAGATCTCTAGCGGGGGACGGCAGTTCTTC.

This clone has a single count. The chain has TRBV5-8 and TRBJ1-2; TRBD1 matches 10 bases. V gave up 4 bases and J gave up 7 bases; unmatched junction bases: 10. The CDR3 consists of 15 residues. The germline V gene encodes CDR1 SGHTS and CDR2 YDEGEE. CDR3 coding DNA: TGTGCCAGCAGCAGACGGGACAGGGGAGAGAGTGGCTACACCTTC. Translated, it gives CASSRRDRGESGYTF.

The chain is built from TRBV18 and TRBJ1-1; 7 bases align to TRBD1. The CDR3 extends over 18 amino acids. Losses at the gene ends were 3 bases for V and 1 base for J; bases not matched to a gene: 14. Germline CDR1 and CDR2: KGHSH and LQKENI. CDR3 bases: TGTGCCAGCTCACCTAACAGAGGCAGGGGGTCCGGGAACACTGAAGCTTTCTTT. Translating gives CASSPNRGRGSGNTEAFF.

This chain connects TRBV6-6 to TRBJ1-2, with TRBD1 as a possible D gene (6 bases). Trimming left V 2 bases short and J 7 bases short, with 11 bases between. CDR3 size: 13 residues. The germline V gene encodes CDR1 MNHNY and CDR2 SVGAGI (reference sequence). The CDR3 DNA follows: TGTGCCAGCAGTTACGGATCAGGGGCTGGCTACACCTTC. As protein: CASSYGSGAGYTF.

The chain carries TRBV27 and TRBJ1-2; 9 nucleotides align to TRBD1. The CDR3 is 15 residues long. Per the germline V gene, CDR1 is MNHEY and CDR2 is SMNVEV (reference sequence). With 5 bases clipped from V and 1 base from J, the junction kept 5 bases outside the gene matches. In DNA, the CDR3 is TGTGCCAGCAGTACTTACAGGGGGCTTAACTATGGCTACACCTTC. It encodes CASSTYRGLNYGYTF.

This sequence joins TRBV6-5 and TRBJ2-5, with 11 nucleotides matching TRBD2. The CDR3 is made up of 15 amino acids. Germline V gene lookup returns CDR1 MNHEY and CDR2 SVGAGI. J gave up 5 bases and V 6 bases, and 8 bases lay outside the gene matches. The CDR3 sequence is CASRALAGGIETQYF. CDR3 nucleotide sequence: TGTGCCAGCAGAGCCCTAGCGGGGGGTATTGAGACCCAGTACTTC.

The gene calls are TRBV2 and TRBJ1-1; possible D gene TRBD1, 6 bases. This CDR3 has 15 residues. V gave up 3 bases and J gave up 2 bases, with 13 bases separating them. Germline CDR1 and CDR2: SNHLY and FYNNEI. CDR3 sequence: CASSELGGANTEAFF. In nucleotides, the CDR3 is TGTGCCAGCAGTGAGCTTGGGGGGGCCAACACTGAAGCTTTCTTT.

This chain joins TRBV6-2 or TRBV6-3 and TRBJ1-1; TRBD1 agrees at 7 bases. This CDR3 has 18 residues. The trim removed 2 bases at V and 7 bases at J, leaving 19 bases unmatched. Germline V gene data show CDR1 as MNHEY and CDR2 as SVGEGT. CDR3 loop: CASSYPPTGAARVDEAFF. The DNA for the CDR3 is TGTGCCAGCAGTTACCCACCCACAGGGGCCGCAAGGGTTGATGAAGCTTTCTTT.

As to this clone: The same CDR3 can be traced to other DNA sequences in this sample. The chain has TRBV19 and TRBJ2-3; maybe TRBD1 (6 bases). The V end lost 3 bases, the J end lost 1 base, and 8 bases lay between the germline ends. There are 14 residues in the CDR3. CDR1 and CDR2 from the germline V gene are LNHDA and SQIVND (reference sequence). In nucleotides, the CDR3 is TGTGCCAGTAGTATTGGACAGCGCACAGATACGCAGTATTTT. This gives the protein CASSIGQRTDTQYF.

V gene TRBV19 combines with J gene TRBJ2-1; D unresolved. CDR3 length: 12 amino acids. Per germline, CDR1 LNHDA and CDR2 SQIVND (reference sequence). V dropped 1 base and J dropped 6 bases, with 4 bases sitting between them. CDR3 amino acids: CASSIGVNEQFF. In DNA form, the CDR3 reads TGTGCCAGTAGTATAGGAGTCAATGAGCAGTTCTTC.

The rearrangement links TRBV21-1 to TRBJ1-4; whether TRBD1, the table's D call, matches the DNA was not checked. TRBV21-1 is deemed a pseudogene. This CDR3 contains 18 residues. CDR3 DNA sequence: TGTGCCAGCAGTCGCGGGGACAGGATAGGTTCTGATAATGAAAAACTGTTTTTT. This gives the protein CASSRGDRIGSDNEKLFF.

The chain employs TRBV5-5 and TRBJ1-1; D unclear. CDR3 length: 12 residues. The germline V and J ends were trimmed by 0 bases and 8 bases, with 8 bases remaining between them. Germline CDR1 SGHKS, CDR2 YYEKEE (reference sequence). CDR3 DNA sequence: TGTGCCAGCAGCTTGGCCCGAGCAGAAGCTTTCTTT. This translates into CASSLARAEAFF.

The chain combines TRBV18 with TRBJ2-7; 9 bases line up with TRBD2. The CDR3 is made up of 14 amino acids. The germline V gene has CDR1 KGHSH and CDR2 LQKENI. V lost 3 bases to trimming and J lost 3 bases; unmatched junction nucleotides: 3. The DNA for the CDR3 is TGTGCCAGCTCACCTAAGACTAGCGGCTACGAGCAGTACTTC. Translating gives CASSPKTSGYEQYF.

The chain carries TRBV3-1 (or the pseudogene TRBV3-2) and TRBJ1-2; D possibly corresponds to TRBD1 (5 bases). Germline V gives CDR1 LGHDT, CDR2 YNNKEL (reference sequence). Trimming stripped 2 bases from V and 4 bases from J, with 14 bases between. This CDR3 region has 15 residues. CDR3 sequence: CASSQRSTVGYGYTF. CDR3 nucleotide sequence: TGTGCCAGCAGCCAAAGGTCGACAGTTGGCTATGGCTACACCTTC.

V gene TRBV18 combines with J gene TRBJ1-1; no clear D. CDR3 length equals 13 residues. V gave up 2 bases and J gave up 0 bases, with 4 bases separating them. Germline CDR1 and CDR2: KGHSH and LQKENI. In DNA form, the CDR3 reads TGTGCCAGCTCACCAACACTGAACACTGAAGCTTTCTTT. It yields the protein CASSPTLNTEAFF.

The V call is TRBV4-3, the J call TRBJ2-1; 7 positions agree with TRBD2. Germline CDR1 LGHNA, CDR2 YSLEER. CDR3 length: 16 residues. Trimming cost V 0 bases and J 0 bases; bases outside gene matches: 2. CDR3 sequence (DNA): TGCGCCAGCAGCCAAGAGGGCGGGAGCTCCTACAATGAGCAGTTCTTC. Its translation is CASSQEGGSSYNEQFF.

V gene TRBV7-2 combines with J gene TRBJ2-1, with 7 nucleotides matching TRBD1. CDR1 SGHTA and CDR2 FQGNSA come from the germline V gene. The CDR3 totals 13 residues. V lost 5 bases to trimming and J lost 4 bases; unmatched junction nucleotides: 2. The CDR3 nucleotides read TGTGCCAGCAGCCAGACAGGGTACAATGAGCAGTTCTTC. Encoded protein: CASSQTGYNEQFF.

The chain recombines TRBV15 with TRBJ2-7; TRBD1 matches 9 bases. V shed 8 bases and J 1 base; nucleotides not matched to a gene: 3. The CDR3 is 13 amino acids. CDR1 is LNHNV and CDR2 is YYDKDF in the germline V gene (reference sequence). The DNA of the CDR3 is TGTGCCACCGCGACAGGGGGTTCCTACGAGCAGTACTTC. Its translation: CATATGGSYEQYF.

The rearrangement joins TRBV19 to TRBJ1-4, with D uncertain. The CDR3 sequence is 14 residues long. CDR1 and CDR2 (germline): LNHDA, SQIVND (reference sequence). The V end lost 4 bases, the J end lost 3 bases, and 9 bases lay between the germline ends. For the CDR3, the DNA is TGTGCCAGTAGTAACCCAGGCCCTAATGAAAAACTGTTTTTT. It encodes CASSNPGPNEKLFF.

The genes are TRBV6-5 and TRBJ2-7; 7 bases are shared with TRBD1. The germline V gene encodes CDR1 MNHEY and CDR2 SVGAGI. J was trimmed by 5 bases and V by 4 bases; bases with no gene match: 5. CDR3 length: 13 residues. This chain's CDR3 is CASSSGGADEQYF. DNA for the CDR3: TGTGCCAGCAGTTCAGGGGGAGCGGACGAGCAGTACTTC.

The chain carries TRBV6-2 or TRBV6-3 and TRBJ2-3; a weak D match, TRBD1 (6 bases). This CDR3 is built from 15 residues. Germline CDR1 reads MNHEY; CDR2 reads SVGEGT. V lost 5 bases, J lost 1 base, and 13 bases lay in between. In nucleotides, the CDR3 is TGTGCCAGCAGTCAACAGGGAACAGGCACAGATACGCAGTATTTT. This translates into CASSQQGTGTDTQYF.